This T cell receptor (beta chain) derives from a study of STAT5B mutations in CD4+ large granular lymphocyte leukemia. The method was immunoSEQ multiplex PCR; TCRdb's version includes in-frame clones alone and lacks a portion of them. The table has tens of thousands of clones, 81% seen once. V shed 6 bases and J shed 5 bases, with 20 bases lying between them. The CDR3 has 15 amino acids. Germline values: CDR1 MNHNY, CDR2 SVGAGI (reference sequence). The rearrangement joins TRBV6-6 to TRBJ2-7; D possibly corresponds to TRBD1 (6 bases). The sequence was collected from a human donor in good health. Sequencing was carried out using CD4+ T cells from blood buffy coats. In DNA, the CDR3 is TGTGCCAGCAGATACCTGACAGGAAGTGAGAACGAGCAGTACTTC. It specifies CASRYLTGSENEQYF.